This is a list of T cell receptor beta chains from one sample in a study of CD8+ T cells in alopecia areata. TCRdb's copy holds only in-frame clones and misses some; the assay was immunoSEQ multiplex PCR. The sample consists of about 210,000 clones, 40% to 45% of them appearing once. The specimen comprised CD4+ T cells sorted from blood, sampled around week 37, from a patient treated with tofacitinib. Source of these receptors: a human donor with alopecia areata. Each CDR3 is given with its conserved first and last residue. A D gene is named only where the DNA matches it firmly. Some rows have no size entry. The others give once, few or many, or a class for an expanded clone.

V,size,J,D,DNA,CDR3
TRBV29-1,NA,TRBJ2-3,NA,TGCAGCGTTGAGGTCTCCTTGGGAGATACGCAGTATTTT,CSVEVSLGDTQYF
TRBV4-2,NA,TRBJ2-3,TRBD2,TGTGCCAGCAGCCAAGGGCGGGAGGGCACAGATACGCAGTATTTT,CASSQGREGTDTQYF
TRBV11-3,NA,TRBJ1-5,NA,TGTGCCAGCAGCTTGGGGGGCCAGTCAGGGAGCAAGCCCCAGCATTTT,CASSLGGQSGSKPQHF
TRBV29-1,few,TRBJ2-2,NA,TGCAGCGTTGAGAGGGGCACCGGGGAGCTGTTTTTT,CSVERGTGELFF
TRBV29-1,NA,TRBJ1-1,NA,TGCAGCGTTGAAGTCAGATCTGGATGGATTGAAGCTTTCTTT,CSVEVRSGWIEAFF
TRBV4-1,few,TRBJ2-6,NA,TGCGCCAGCAGCCAAGATCTATTCCCGGCCAACGTCCTGACTTTC,CASSQDLFPANVLTF
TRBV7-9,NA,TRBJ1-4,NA,TGTGCCAGCAGCTTAAGTGAAAAACTGTTTTTT,CASSLSEKLFF
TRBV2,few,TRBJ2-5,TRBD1,TGTGCCAGCAGTGGTGGACAGGCTTGGGAGACCCAGTACTTC,CASSGGQAWETQYF
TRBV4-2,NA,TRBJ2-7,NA,TGTGCCAGCAGCCAAGGGGACGGACACTCCTACGAGCAGTACTTC,CASSQGDGHSYEQYF
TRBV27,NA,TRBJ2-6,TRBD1,TGTGCCAGCAGTCCCACCGGGACAGGGGTACCTAGCTCTGGGGCCAACGTCCTGACTTTC,CASSPTGTGVPSSGANVLTF
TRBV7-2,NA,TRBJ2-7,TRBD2,TGTGCCAGCAGCTTAGAAAGCGGGAGCCCATACGAGCAGTACTTC,CASSLESGSPYEQYF
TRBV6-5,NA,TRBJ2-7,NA,TGTGCCAGCAGTCGGAGGGACGGGGTCAATCACTGGGAGTACTTC,CASSRRDGVNHWEYF
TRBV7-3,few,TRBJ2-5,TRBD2,TGTGCCAGCAGCCAGCTAGCGGGAGGGCGGGAGACCCAGTACTTC,CASSQLAGGRETQYF
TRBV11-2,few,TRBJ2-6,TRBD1,TGTGCCAGCAGCTTAGCTCCGGGACAGGGAACTAAGGCCAACGTCCTGACTTTC,CASSLAPGQGTKANVLTF
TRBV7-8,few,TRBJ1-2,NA,TGTGCCAGCAGCCGTTCGGCCAGGGGCTCGGATTATGGCTACACCTTC,CASSRSARGSDYGYTF
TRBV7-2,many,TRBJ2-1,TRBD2,TGTGCCAGCAGCGTGGGACTAGCGGGTAAAGGCTATGAGCAGTTCTTC,CASSVGLAGKGYEQFF
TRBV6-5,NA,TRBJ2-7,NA,TGTGCCAGCAGTTATACGCCCAATAGTGGTGGCGAGCAGTACTTC,CASSYTPNSGGEQYF
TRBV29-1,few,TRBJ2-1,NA,TGCAGCGTCGTGAAGATGGTAGGACACTCCTACAATGAGCAGTTCTTC,CSVVKMVGHSYNEQFF
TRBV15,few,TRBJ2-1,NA,TGTGCCACCAGCAGCCTAGACAATGAGCAGTTCTTC,CATSSLDNEQFF
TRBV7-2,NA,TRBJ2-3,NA,TGTGCCAGCAGCTTAGGACTCAGCACAGATACGCAGTATTTT,CASSLGLSTDTQYF
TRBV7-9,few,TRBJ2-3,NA,TGTGCCAGCAGCTTAGCAGAAACAGATACGCAGTATTTT,CASSLAETDTQYF
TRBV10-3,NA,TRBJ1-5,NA,TGTGCCATCAGTGCGGTGGGGAACGGCAATCAGCCCCAGCATTTT,CAISAVGNGNQPQHF
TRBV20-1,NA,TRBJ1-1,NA,TGCAGTGCATTAGGAGACACTGAAGCTTTCTTT,CSALGDTEAFF
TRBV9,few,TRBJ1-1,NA,TGTGCCAGCAGCCGAGACCTGAACACTGAAGCTTTCTTT,CASSRDLNTEAFF
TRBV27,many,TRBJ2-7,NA,TGTGCCAGCAGTTTATCGCCCAGGGTCCGCTACGAGCAGTACTTC,CASSLSPRVRYEQYF
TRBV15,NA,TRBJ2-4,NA,TGTGCCACCAGCAGACCCGTCGGACTATCGCGGGCCAAAAACATTCAGTACTTC,CATSRPVGLSRAKNIQYF
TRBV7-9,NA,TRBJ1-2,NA,TGTGCCAGCAGCTTATTTCAACCGGCTTTGGGCGGCTACACCTTC,CASSLFQPALGGYTF
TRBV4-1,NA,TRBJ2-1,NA,TGCGCCAGCAGCCAAGACGTGCTGGGGCAGTTCTTC,CASSQDVLGQFF
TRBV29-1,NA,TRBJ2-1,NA,TGCAGCGTTGAAGCTTTGACGGCGAAAGGGAATGAGCAGTTCTTC,CSVEALTAKGNEQFF
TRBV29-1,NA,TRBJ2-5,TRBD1,TGCAGCTCACACAGGGGAGAGACCCAGTACTTC,CSSHRGETQYF
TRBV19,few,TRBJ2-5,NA,TGTGCCAGTAGCTCACCATCGTCCGGGACACCGAGGGAGACCCAGTACTTC,CASSSPSSGTPRETQYF